A single sample is the source of the 16 T cell receptor beta chains below, sequenced in a study of Graves' ophthalmopathy and Graves' hyperthyroidism. Amplification of the TCR beta CDR3 regions used RNA transcripts (as template). Investigators did first-round RT-PCR with HTBI primers, then second-round multiplex PCR. TCRdb re-derived calls from the multiplex PCR reads in MiXCR, one entry per CDR3 protein. The sample includes roughly 350,000 distinct CDR3 sequences, about a sixth of them seen just once. Source material: peripheral blood. The receptor set was obtained from an adult woman with stable Graves' hyperthyroidism.

At least ten counts were recorded for this clonotype. The V and J genes are TRBV7-3 and TRBJ1-1, with a possible D match to TRBD1 (5 bases). The CDR3 is 15 residues long. Trimming removed 0 bases at V and 6 bases at J, with 14 bases between. Germline assignment: CDR1 SGHTA and CDR2 FQGTGA. CDR3 DNA: TGTGCCAGCAGCTTAACGGCAGGACATGCCCCTGAAGCTTTCTTT. Translating gives CASSLTAGHAPEAFF.

The chain joins TRBV20-1 to TRBJ1-2; TRBD1 agrees at 8 bases. Germline V lookup: CDR1 DFQATT, CDR2 SNEGSKA (reference sequence). The ends lost 4 bases at V and 4 bases at J; junction bases unmatched: 14. This CDR3 has 16 amino acids. The CDR3 spells CSATGGGGFGGYGYTF. The CDR3, as DNA: TGCAGTGCTACAGGGGGCGGAGGATTTGGAGGCTATGGCTACACCTTC.

This sequence joins TRBV28 and TRBJ2-5; 9 bases are shared with TRBD1. After removal of 4 bases from V and 4 bases from J, the junction contained 7 bases not matched to a gene. The CDR3 has 15 residues. CDR1 MDHEN and CDR2 SYDVKM come from the germline V gene. This chain's CDR3 is CASSYRDRVGETQYF. The CDR3, as DNA: TGTGCCAGCAGTTACCGGGACAGGGTGGGAGAGACCCAGTACTTC.

This clonotype was seen more than once but under ten times. The chain joins TRBV28 to TRBJ2-2, with D perhaps being TRBD1 or TRBD2 (6 bases each). Germline V CDR1 and CDR2: MDHEN, SYDVKM. V gave up 6 bases and J gave up 5 bases, with 19 bases separating them. The CDR3 totals 16 residues. CDR3 protein: CASSFVSGAVTGELFF. The CDR3 bases are TGTGCCAGCAGCTTTGTTTCGGGGGCGGTTACCGGGGAGCTGTTTTTT.

This clonotype has more than one count but fewer than ten. The CDR3 is CASKGGDSGNTIYF. The CDR3 DNA sequence: TGTGCCAGCAAGGGGGGAGATTCTGGAAACACCATATATTTT. The chain couples TRBV28 to TRBJ1-3; the D gene is possibly TRBD1 (6 bases). V was trimmed by 7 bases and J by 1 base, leaving 11 bases between them. The V gene's germline CDR1 is MDHEN and CDR2 SYDVKM. This CDR3 region has 14 residues.

This clonotype was counted at least ten times. The rearrangement links TRBV6-5 to TRBJ2-5; 9 bases are shared with TRBD1. The germline V gene encodes CDR1 MNHEY and CDR2 SVGAGI. J was trimmed by 3 bases and V by 7 bases; bases with no gene match: 6. This CDR3 has 14 amino acids. Here the CDR3 DNA reads TGTGCCAGCAACGACAGGGGGACGGAAGAGACCCAGTACTTC. Its protein is CASNDRGTEETQYF.

This clonotype occurred many times. The V call is TRBV6-1, the J call TRBJ1-3; no definite D call. The CDR3 is 15 residues long. Trimming cost V 1 base and J 0 bases, with 7 bases left between them. Germline assignment: CDR1 MNHNS and CDR2 SASEGT. The CDR3 DNA reads TGTGCCAGCAGTGAAGTAAGGAGCTCTGGAAACACCATATATTTT. Its translation: CASSEVRSSGNTIYF.

The chain is built from TRBV5-1 and TRBJ1-1; the D gene is possibly TRBD1 (5 bases). Trimming pared 4 bases from V and 7 bases from J, leaving 17 bases between. The CDR3 covers 14 residues. The germline CDR1 and CDR2 sequences are SGHRS and YFSETQ. DNA for the CDR3: TGCGCCAGCAGCGGCGAGCCGAAGGACATTGAAGCTTTCTTT. As protein: CASSGEPKDIEAFF.

This clonotype was detected a few times. The CDR3 reads CASSLRGAQGVEQYF. Written as DNA, the CDR3 is TGTGCCAGCAGTTTAAGGGGAGCCCAGGGGGTCGAGCAGTACTTC. The chain carries TRBV28 and TRBJ2-7; 7 bases match TRBD1. The CDR3 consists of 15 residues. V dropped 2 bases and J dropped 6; count of bases not matched to a gene: 10. Germline loops: CDR1 MDHEN, CDR2 SYDVKM.

This clonotype has a count of ten or more. The J gene is TRBJ1-2, the V gene TRBV14; D not certain. With 6 bases removed from V and 2 bases from J, the gap between germline ends came to 10 bases. CDR1 is SGHDN, CDR2 FVKESK, per germline. This CDR3 has 13 amino acids. The CDR3 reads CASRGGRNYGYTF. The CDR3 nucleotides are TGTGCCAGCAGGGGAGGACGGAACTATGGCTACACCTTC.

Many counts were recorded for this clonotype. This chain links TRBV25-1 with TRBJ1-2; 8 bases map to TRBD1. The germline gives CDR1 MGHDK, CDR2 SYGVNS. There are 14 residues in the CDR3. V shed 7 bases and J 2 bases; nucleotides not matched to a gene: 6. CDR3 loop: CASKGQGANYGYTF. CDR3 sequence (DNA): TGTGCCAGCAAAGGACAGGGCGCAAACTATGGCTACACCTTC.

The table lists this clonotype with many counts. The chain has TRBV6-2 or TRBV6-3 and TRBJ1-5; the match to TRBD1 covers 7 bases. J lost 0 bases, V lost 6 bases, and 8 bases had no gene match. CDR1 is MNHEY and CDR2 is SVGEGT in the germline V gene. The CDR3 totals 16 residues. The chain's CDR3 is CASRTSGQYSNQPQHF. The CDR3, as DNA: TGTGCCAGCAGGACATCGGGACAGTATAGCAATCAGCCCCAGCATTTT.

This clonotype was seen repeatedly, ten times or more. This chain links TRBV5-1 with TRBJ1-1, with D unclear. V gave up 5 bases and J gave up 6 bases, with 8 bases separating them. This CDR3 is 11 amino acids long. CDR1 and CDR2 from the germline V gene are SGHRS and YFSETQ. CDR3 DNA sequence: TGCGCCAGCAGTGGAGGCGCTGAAGCTTTCTTT. Translating gives CASSGGAEAFF. Looking up the rest from reference TRBV5-1 and TRBJ1-1 gives the full variable domain: KAGVTQTPRYLIKTRGQQVTLSCSPISGHRSVSWYQQTPGQGLQFLFEYFSETQRNKGNFPGRFSGRQFSNSRSEMNVSTLELGDSALYLCASSGGAEAFFGQGTRLTVV.

The genes are TRBV6-2 or TRBV6-3 and TRBJ2-7, with 10 bases lining up with TRBD1. There are 14 residues in the CDR3. From germline, CDR1 is MNHEY and CDR2 SVGEGT. V dropped 4 bases and J dropped 6; count of bases not matched to a gene: 6. CDR3 residues: CASSFGTGVFEQYF. CDR3 DNA: TGTGCCAGCAGTTTCGGGACAGGGGTGTTCGAGCAGTACTTC.

This clonotype was seen ten or more times. The chain is built from TRBV28 and TRBJ1-2, with D possibly TRBD1 on 6 matching bases. CDR3 size: 15 residues. Germline CDR1 and CDR2: MDHEN and SYDVKM. Trimming cost V 6 bases and J 4 bases, with 18 bases left between them. The CDR3 DNA reads as TGTGCCAGCAGGCGCCCGGGACATGAAACCTATGGCTACACCTTC. Protein: CASRRPGHETYGYTF.

The V gene is TRBV12-3 or TRBV12-4, the J gene TRBJ1-1; maybe TRBD1 (5 bases). The germline V and J ends were trimmed by 1 base and 10 bases, with 10 bases remaining between them. This CDR3 spans 12 amino acids. In DNA, the CDR3 is TGTGCCAGCAGTTTAGGCGCAGGGAGAGCTTTCTTT. Residues: CASSLGAGRAFF.